Presented here are 30 T cell receptor beta chains from one specimen sequenced in a study of T cells after yellow fever vaccination. MiXCR, applied by TCRdb to the 5' RACE reads, yields one record per CDR3 protein. The sample includes 200,000 to 250,000 distinct CDR3 sequences, 3% to 3.5% of them seen just once. The source material was CD4+ T cells sorted from PBMCs, sampled 10 days after the yellow fever booster vaccination. These receptors were obtained from a man aged 18 to 29 who received the YFV17D yellow fever vaccine.

V usage is TRBV7-9 and J usage is TRBJ1-1; 10 positions match TRBD1. After removal of 6 bases from V and 10 bases from J, the junction contained 5 bases not matched to a gene. This CDR3 comprises 12 residues. Germline V gene data show CDR1 as SEHNR and CDR2 as FQNEAQ (reference sequence). The CDR3 loop reads CASSRDRGRAFF. The CDR3 DNA reads TGTGCCAGCAGTCGGGACAGGGGTCGAGCTTTCTTT.

This chain joins TRBV30 and TRBJ2-1; D unclear. V was trimmed by 4 bases and J by 3 bases, leaving 10 bases between them. The CDR3 loop spans 13 amino acids. Germline V CDR1 and CDR2: GTSNPN, SVGIG (reference sequence). The CDR3, as DNA: TGTGCCTGGAATCGGTTACACTACAATGAGCAGTTCTTC. Translating gives CAWNRLHYNEQFF.

In this sample, this clonotype turned up a few times. The chain has TRBV4-3 and TRBJ1-4; TRBD1 matches 9 bases. V was clipped by 2 bases and J by 0 bases; unmatched bases: 13. Germline-derived CDR1 and CDR2 are LGHNA and YSLEER. This CDR3 is 20 amino acids long. The CDR3 here is CASSQTLTGGAVATNEKLFF. The CDR3 nucleotides are TGCGCCAGCAGCCAAACATTAACAGGGGGCGCCGTTGCAACTAATGAAAAACTGTTTTTT.

The chain combines TRBV4-2 with TRBJ1-4, with D perhaps matching TRBD1 (6 bases). Trimming took 8 bases from V and 5 from J, leaving 12 bases between them. CDR1 is LGHNA and CDR2 is YNFKEQ in the germline V gene. This CDR3 region has 13 residues. Written as DNA, the CDR3 is TGTGCCAGCCGACAGGCACTCAATGAAAAACTGTTTTTT. This gives the protein CASRQALNEKLFF.

This clonotype came up many times. V and J are TRBV6-2 or TRBV6-3 and TRBJ1-1, with 8 bases fitting TRBD1. Germline V gene data show CDR1 as MNHEY and CDR2 as SVGEGT. J lost 3 bases, V lost 7 bases, and 19 bases had no gene match. CDR3 length: 18 amino acids. This CDR3 is CASTPGTGFSDMDTEAFF. The CDR3 DNA reads TGTGCCAGCACTCCCGGGACAGGCTTTTCTGATATGGACACTGAAGCTTTCTTT.

This sequence joins TRBV5-1 and TRBJ1-6, with D perhaps matching TRBD1 (5 bases). Germline V lookup: CDR1 SGHRS, CDR2 YFSETQ. Between the trimmed V and J ends, which lost 2 bases and 10 bases, there was a span of 13 bases. The CDR3 consists of 14 residues. DNA for the CDR3: TGCGCCAGCAGCTTCGGCAGGGAGTTCTCACCCCTCCACTTT. Translation gives CASSFGREFSPLHF.

This clonotype was detected only a few times. The chain uses TRBV15 and TRBJ2-7; D may be TRBD1 or TRBD2 (7 bases each). V shed 0 bases and J shed 6 bases, with 15 bases lying between them. The CDR3 is made up of 15 amino acids. Germline V lookup: CDR1 LNHNV, CDR2 YYDKDF (reference sequence). The CDR3 DNA reads TGTGCCACCAGCAGAGATTCCCAGGGGGGGGGCGAGCAGTACTTC. Protein sequence: CATSRDSQGGGEQYF.

The chain has TRBV6-5 and TRBJ1-1, with a tentative D call TRBD1 (5 bases). Trimming removed 6 bases from V and 1 base from J, with 12 bases in between. CDR3 length: 14 residues. Germline CDR1 MNHEY, CDR2 SVGAGI. CDR3 residues: CASRPGTANTEAFF. The CDR3 region has the DNA TGTGCCAGCAGACCCGGGACGGCGAACACTGAAGCTTTCTTT.

V and J are TRBV5-5 and TRBJ1-6; no reliable D call. Trimming cost V 0 bases and J 10 bases, with 14 bases left between them. CDR1 and CDR2 (germline): SGHKS, YYEKEE (reference sequence). The CDR3 is 15 amino acids. CDR3 bases: TGTGCCAGCAGCTTGGCGGACCTCGTGGGATCACCCCTCCACTTT. Protein: CASSLADLVGSPLHF.

The chain links TRBV5-1 to TRBJ2-7; D may be TRBD2 (6 bases). Per the germline V gene, CDR1 is SGHRS and CDR2 is YFSETQ. The CDR3 sequence is 14 residues long. The V gene lost 0 bases and the J gene lost 4 bases, with 11 bases spanning the gap. DNA of the CDR3: TGCGCCAGCAGCTTGGGGATGAGCGGGTACGAGCAGTACGTC. This translates into CASSLGMSGYEQYV.

This clonotype was seen repeatedly, ten times or more. The genes are TRBV12-3 or TRBV12-4 and TRBJ1-2; 10 nucleotides align to TRBD1. CDR3 size: 14 residues. V shed 6 bases and J 4 bases; nucleotides not matched to a gene: 5. CDR3 bases: TGTGCCAGCAGCCGGGACAGGGGAAGCTATGGCTACACCTTC. Its protein product is CASSRDRGSYGYTF.

This clonotype was seen repeatedly, ten times or more. The V and J genes are TRBV7-3 and TRBJ2-2; 9 bases are a match to TRBD2. Germline values: CDR1 SGHTA, CDR2 FQGTGA. V dropped 5 bases and J dropped 6; count of bases not matched to a gene: 13. This CDR3 has 17 amino acids. Here the CDR3 DNA reads TGTGCCAGCAGCCCCAGATTGACTAGCGGTAACGCCGGGGAGCTGTTTTTT. Translating it yields CASSPRLTSGNAGELFF. Drawing the rest from reference TRBV7-3 and TRBJ2-2, the complete variable domain is GAGVSQTPSNKVTEKGKYVELRCDPISGHTALYWYRQSLGQGPEFLIYFQGTGAADDSGLPNDRFFAVRPEGSVSTLKIQRTERGDSAVYLCASSPRLTSGNAGELFFGEGSRLTVL.

This clonotype was recorded many times. The chain combines TRBV3-1 with TRBJ1-2, with D tentatively TRBD1 (6 bases). Trimming took 3 bases from V and 5 from J, leaving 16 bases between them. The germline gives CDR1 LGHDT, CDR2 YNNKEL (reference sequence). CDR3 length: 15 amino acids. As DNA, the CDR3 is TGTGCCAGCAGCCATTGGACAGTTCCCGGGTATGGCTACACCTTC. It codes for CASSHWTVPGYGYTF.

This clonotype was seen a handful of times. V gene TRBV12-5 combines with J gene TRBJ1-1, with D hard to call. The germline CDR1 and CDR2 sequences are LGHNT and FRNRAP. The V end was cut by 6 bases, the J end by 2 bases, with 7 bases between. This CDR3 region has 12 residues. The CDR3 nucleotides read TGTGCTAGTGGCAGAGATAACACTGAAGCTTTCTTT. It specifies CASGRDNTEAFF. The full variable domain, completed using reference TRBV12-5 and TRBJ1-1, is DARVTQTPRHKVTEMGQEVTMRCQPILGHNTVFWYRQTMMQGLELLAYFRNRAPLDDSGMPKDRFSAEMPDATLATLKIQPSEPRDSAVYFCASGRDNTEAFFGQGTRLTVV.

The rearrangement joins TRBV12-3 or TRBV12-4 to TRBJ2-2; 9 bases align to TRBD1. There are 14 residues in the CDR3. The J segment lost 7 bases and the V segment lost 6 bases, leaving 6 bases of the junction unmatched. The CDR3: CASRYYRGRGELFF. The CDR3, as DNA: TGTGCCAGCAGATATTACAGGGGGCGCGGGGAGCTGTTTTTT.

The sample holds many counts of this clonotype. The chain has TRBV7-9 and TRBJ1-2; D remains unclear. Trimming took 4 bases from V and 7 from J, leaving 16 bases between them. Germline CDR1 is SEHNR and CDR2 is FQNEAQ (reference sequence). CDR3 length equals 14 residues. The CDR3 here is CASSSHGEGRGYTF. The CDR3 DNA reads TGTGCCAGCAGCTCACACGGGGAGGGCCGTGGCTACACCTTC.

This clonotype was counted ten times or more. In DNA form, the CDR3 reads TGCGCCAGCAGCTCGCATAGCGGGGGGGGACTCACAGATACGCAGTATTTT. This encodes CASSSHSGGGLTDTQYF. The V call is TRBV5-1, the J call TRBJ2-3; 11 bases match TRBD2. This CDR3 has 17 amino acids. Germline V CDR1 and CDR2: SGHRS, YFSETQ. With 3 bases clipped from V and 2 bases from J, the junction kept 8 bases outside the gene matches.

This clonotype showed up many times. The genes are TRBV12-3 or TRBV12-4 and TRBJ2-2; 16 bases map to TRBD2. This CDR3 has 20 residues. V trimming: 4 bases; J trimming: 2 bases; junction bases outside the gene matches: 10. This CDR3 is CASSSSPGLAGGKNTGELFF. The CDR3 bases are TGTGCCAGCAGTTCCTCGCCGGGACTAGCGGGGGGGAAAAACACCGGGGAGCTGTTTTTT.

V and J are TRBV29-1 and TRBJ2-3; D gene uncertain. The germline V gene has CDR1 SQVTM and CDR2 ANQGSEA. CDR3 length: 14 amino acids. Trimming removed 5 bases at V and 9 bases at J, with 21 bases between. As DNA, the CDR3 is TGCAGCGTTCGACTGTATAGTGCGGCGTTCACGCAGTATTTT. Its protein product is CSVRLYSAAFTQYF.

The chain joins TRBV12-3 or TRBV12-4 to TRBJ2-3, with TRBD2 matching over 13 bases. The length of the CDR3 is 18 residues. V trimming: 6 bases; J trimming: 2 bases; junction bases outside the gene matches: 11. This CDR3 reads CASSPTSGGPVNTDTQYF. CDR3 DNA: TGTGCCAGCAGCCCGACTAGCGGGGGGCCCGTTAACACAGATACGCAGTATTTT.

The gene calls are TRBV20-1 and TRBJ2-3; 10 bases match TRBD2. From germline, CDR1 is DFQATT and CDR2 SNEGSKA (reference sequence). V dropped 2 bases and J dropped 4; count of bases not matched to a gene: 15. The CDR3 sequence is 18 residues long. The CDR3 region is CSARFPRRLAGGPDTQYF. Here the CDR3 DNA reads TGCAGTGCTAGATTCCCCCGACGGTTAGCGGGGGGACCAGATACGCAGTATTTT.

This clonotype occurred many times. The CDR3 region has the DNA TGTGCCAGCAGCTTTCCGAACCCCACTGAAGCTTTCTTT. It yields the protein CASSFPNPTEAFF. The chain links TRBV5-5 to TRBJ1-1, with D uncertain. Germline CDR1 reads SGHKS; CDR2 reads YYEKEE (reference sequence). Trimming shortened V by 2 bases and J by 4 bases, and 9 bases separated the two germline ends. The CDR3 extends over 13 amino acids.

This clonotype was observed at least ten times. The chain is built from TRBV11-2 and TRBJ2-3; possibly TRBD2 for D (5 bases). Looked up from germline, CDR1 is SGHAT and CDR2 is FQNNGV. V shed 4 bases and J shed 1 base, with 15 bases lying between them. The length of the CDR3 is 16 residues. CDR3 region: CASSSNPFGGTDTQYF. The CDR3 bases are TGTGCCAGCAGCTCCAACCCCTTCGGGGGCACAGATACGCAGTATTTT.

This clonotype occurred a few times. CDR3 DNA: TGTGCCAGCAACCGGGTGGGGGAGACCTACGAGCAGTACTTC. Amino acid sequence: CASNRVGETYEQYF. The chain links TRBV12-3 or TRBV12-4 to TRBJ2-7; TRBD1 or TRBD2 may be the D gene (5 bases each). V was cut by 7 bases and J by 2 bases, with 15 bases left in between. This CDR3 contains 14 residues.

This clonotype was counted a few times. V gene TRBV20-1 combines with J gene TRBJ2-1; 10 positions match TRBD2. After removal of 6 bases from V and 0 bases from J, the junction contained 11 bases not matched to a gene. CDR3 size: 17 residues. Germline assignment: CDR1 DFQATT and CDR2 SNEGSKA (reference sequence). CDR3: CSAQSTSGYSSYNEQFF. The CDR3, as DNA: TGCAGTGCCCAGTCGACTAGCGGGTATAGCTCCTACAATGAGCAGTTCTTC.

This clonotype showed up many times. The rearrangement links TRBV5-5 to TRBJ2-5, with 8 nucleotides matching TRBD1. V was clipped by 3 bases and J by 1 base; unmatched bases: 8. Germline V gene sequence: CDR1 SGHKS, CDR2 YYEKEE (reference sequence). The CDR3 spans 16 residues. This CDR3 reads CASSSRVGQGQETQYF. DNA of the CDR3: TGTGCCAGCAGCTCTAGGGTAGGACAGGGCCAAGAGACCCAGTACTTC.

This clonotype was counted a few times. J is TRBJ2-7 and V is TRBV30; 10 bases match TRBD1. The CDR3 is 16 residues long. CDR1 is GTSNPN, CDR2 SVGIG, per germline (reference sequence). Germline trimming cut 3 bases from V and 4 bases from J; bases unmatched to any gene: 12. For the CDR3, the DNA is TGTGCCTGGAGAAGCCCCCCGGGACAGGGGAGGTACGAGCAGTACTTC. This translates into CAWRSPPGQGRYEQYF.

In regard to this clonotype: A read error may produce the germline difference seen at one junction end. The chain joins TRBV7-2 to TRBJ2-5; D uncertain. The J call is doubtful: the DNA matches TRBJ2-1 better. Germline CDR1 SGHTA, CDR2 FQGNSA. There are 13 residues in the CDR3. The DNA for the CDR3 is TGTGACAGCAGCTTAGAGTTGGCAGAGACCCAGTTCTTC. Amino acid sequence: CDSSLELAETQFF.

This clonotype was counted ten times or more. The chain has TRBV2 and TRBJ2-1; TRBD2 aligns across 7 bases. The CDR3 totals 13 residues. The J segment lost 9 bases and the V segment lost 3 bases, leaving 5 bases of the junction unmatched. CDR1 and CDR2 from the germline V gene are SNHLY and FYNNEI. CDR3 coding DNA: TGTGCCAGCAGTGAGGGCGGGGGAGGTGAGCAGTTCTTC. Translation gives CASSEGGGGEQFF.

The chain carries TRBV5-1 and TRBJ1-2; 7 nucleotides agree with TRBD1. The CDR3 length is 15 residues. V lost 4 bases, J lost 10 bases, and 16 bases stayed unmatched. The germline gives CDR1 SGHRS, CDR2 YFSETQ. The CDR3 is CASSGGQSFSVDYTF. The CDR3 bases are TGCGCCAGCAGCGGGGGACAGTCCTTCTCGGTTGACTACACCTTC.